The following is a T cell receptor beta chain sequence with its context. The target antigen is unknown. V was cut by 0 bases and J by 2 bases, with 9 bases left in between. CDR3 length: 15 residues. The germline V gene encodes CDR1 SGHRS and CDR2 YFSETQ. This sample stems from a study of radiotherapy plus CTLA-4 blockade in lung cancer. Whole-study results and caveats: Tumor-derived TCR clones expanded in blood after radiotherapy plus ipilimumab.

TCRdb keeps only in-frame clones here, not all; method: immunoSEQ multiplex PCR. The data contain around 90,000 clones, 83% of them singletons. The sequence came from a human donor with non-small cell lung cancer who had stable disease on radiotherapy plus ipilimumab. The specimen comprised peripheral blood, sampled from a patient treated with radiotherapy plus ipilimumab. This sequence joins TRBV5-1 and TRBJ2-1, with D unclear. The CDR3 DNA reads as TGCGCCAGCAGCTTGGTGGCAGAGCCCTACAATGAGCAGTTCTTC. Amino acids: CASSLVAEPYNEQFF.